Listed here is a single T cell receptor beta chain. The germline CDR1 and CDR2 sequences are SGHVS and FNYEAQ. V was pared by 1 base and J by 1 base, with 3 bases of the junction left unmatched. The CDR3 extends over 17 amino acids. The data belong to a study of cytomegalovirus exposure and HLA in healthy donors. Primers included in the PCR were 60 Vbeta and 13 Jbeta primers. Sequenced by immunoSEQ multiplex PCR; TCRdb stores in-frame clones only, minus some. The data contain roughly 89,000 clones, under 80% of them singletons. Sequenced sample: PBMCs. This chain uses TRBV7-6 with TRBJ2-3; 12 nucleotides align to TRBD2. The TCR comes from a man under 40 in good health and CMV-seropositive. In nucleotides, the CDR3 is TGTGCCAGCAGCTTAGATCCTAGCGGGGGGGGCACAGATACGCAGTATTTT. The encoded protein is CASSLDPSGGGTDTQYF.